The clone carrying this TCR beta chain was seen just once. V lost 10 bases and J 6 bases, leaving 19 bases between the germline ends. The CDR3 extends over 13 amino acids. The germline gives CDR1 SNHLY, CDR2 FYNNEI. This sample is drawn from a study of blood T cell repertoires in COVID-19. The protocol was immunoSEQ multiplex PCR, while the TCRdb copy is restricted to in-frame clones and leaves out a portion. This table holds fewer than 110,000 clones, over 60% found once. Sequenced: peripheral blood. The V call is TRBV2, the J call TRBJ2-7; no reliable D call. This receptor was identified in a man between 65 and 85 years old with acute or convalescent COVID-19. DNA of the CDR3: TGTGCCACCAAGTTCTCTTTAGGCGGCGAGCAGTACTTC. This translates into CATKFSLGGEQYF.